This T cell receptor (beta chain) appears in the sequencing data of a study of blood T cell repertoires in COVID-19. Using immunoSEQ multiplex PCR, the repertoire was profiled, and TCRdb retains in-frame clones only, with some absent. This repertoire shows 300,000 to 450,000 clones, 70% to 90% found once; its top ten account for approximately 1.3%. A single count supports this clone. Trimming took off 5 bases at V and 0 bases at J, with 11 bases between the two ends. Germline CDR1 PRHDT, CDR2 FYEKMQ (reference sequence). This CDR3 contains 16 residues. For recovered donors of Cohort 3, there were two negative PCRs, clearance, or symptom resolution.

Source material: PBMCs or T cells enriched from blood (not recorded which). The chain is built from TRBV13 and TRBJ1-6; D ambiguous. This TCR was sampled from a man under 40 who had recovered from COVID-19. The CDR3 sequence is CASSAPGNSYNSPLHF. CDR3 DNA sequence: TGTGCCAGCAGCGCCCCGGGGAACTCCTATAATTCACCCCTCCACTTT.